The 17 T cell receptor beta chains presented below share a single source sample, sequenced in a study of neurological immune-mediated disorders (dated by TCRdb to 2018 to 2020). The receptor library was made with 5' RACE. Reads for this sample came from an Illumina HiSeq 2500. Using fastp trimming at Q25 and MiXCR clonotype assembly, TCRdb reanalyzed the public sequencing data and kept in-frame beta chains. CDR3 protein duplicates are merged, each entry listing the most common genes and DNA. The sample profile shows around 64,000 distinct CDR3 sequences; 2.5% to 4% of them were found once. The ten largest clones add up to 4% to 6.5% of the sample. Sequenced: PBMCs. These receptors all come from a woman in her fifties or sixties with multiple sclerosis.

This clonotype was seen repeatedly, ten times or more. This rearrangement joins TRBV29-1 to TRBJ2-2; tentative D call: TRBD2 (6 bases). In germline, CDR1 is SQVTM, CDR2 ANQGSEA. The CDR3 has 15 amino acids. Trimming took 2 bases from V and 1 from J, leaving 11 bases between them. CDR3 nucleotide sequence: TGCAGCGTTGAAAGGCGGGATTGGAACACCGGGGAGCTGTTTTTT. Its protein is CSVERRDWNTGELFF.

This clonotype showed up many times. The V gene is TRBV5-5, the J gene TRBJ2-7, with TRBD2 identical over 7 bases. CDR3 length: 17 residues. Germline CDR1 is SGHKS and CDR2 is YYEKEE (reference sequence). After removal of 0 bases from V and 3 bases from J, the junction contained 12 bases not matched to a gene. For the CDR3, the DNA is TGTGCCAGCAGCTTGGAGGGGAGGGGTAGGCTTTACTACGAGCAGTACTTC. Its translation: CASSLEGRGRLYYEQYF.

This clonotype was counted only a few times. The V gene is TRBV6-1, the J gene TRBJ2-5, with D perhaps TRBD1 or TRBD2 (5 bases each). Between the trimmed V and J ends, which lost 10 bases and 2 bases, there was a span of 14 bases. CDR1 MNHNS and CDR2 SASEGT come from the germline V gene. The CDR3 is 13 residues long. CDR3: CATYGTLQETQYF. CDR3 DNA sequence: TGTGCCACCTATGGGACGTTACAAGAGACCCAGTACTTC.

The table lists this clonotype with many counts. The chain carries TRBV20-1 and TRBJ1-1, with TRBD1 matching 8 bases. CDR1 and CDR2 from the germline V gene are DFQATT and SNEGSKA (reference sequence). The CDR3 spans 15 residues. With 0 bases clipped from V and 2 bases from J, the junction kept 5 bases outside the gene matches. The CDR3: CSARDRAGGNTEAFF. CDR3 bases: TGCAGTGCTAGAGATCGGGCAGGGGGCAACACTGAAGCTTTCTTT.

Notes on this clonotype: The junction departs from the called germline gene at one end, perhaps through a read error. The chain links TRBV27 to TRBJ1-6; no firm D call. CDR3 size: 14 residues. Germline V gives CDR1 MNHEY, CDR2 SMNVEV (reference sequence). The CDR3 DNA reads TGTGCCAGCAGTCCAACTCTTGGGGTCTCAACCCTCAACTTT. Translated, it gives CASSPTLGVSTLNF.

This clonotype was detected ten times or more. CDR3 DNA: TGTGCCAGCACCGGGGGACTAGTCGATGAGCAGTTCTTC. This encodes CASTGGLVDEQFF. The chain links TRBV12-3 or TRBV12-4 to TRBJ2-1, with TRBD2 matching over 8 bases. J gave up 8 bases and V 7 bases, and 7 bases lay outside the gene matches. The CDR3 runs 13 residues.

This clonotype was detected many times. The rearrangement joins TRBV7-2 to TRBJ2-3; 13 bases agree with TRBD2. Germline values: CDR1 SGHTA, CDR2 FQGNSA. Trimming at V came to 5 bases and at J to 6 bases, leaving 5 bases not matched to a gene. The CDR3 loop spans 15 amino acids. The CDR3 nucleotides read TGTGCCAGCAGCAGACAACTAGCGGGGGGGGATACGCAGTATTTT. Encoded protein: CASSRQLAGGDTQYF.

This clonotype was detected many times. The gene calls are TRBV6-2 or TRBV6-3 and TRBJ2-4; 8 positions match TRBD1. The germline V gene has CDR1 MNHEY and CDR2 SVGEGT. This CDR3 comprises 15 residues. V trimming: 7 bases; J trimming: 2 bases; junction bases outside the gene matches: 7. DNA for the CDR3: TGTGCCAGCAACGGACGGACAGGGCCCAAAAACATTCAGTACTTC. Translating gives CASNGRTGPKNIQYF.

This clonotype occurred many times. The V and J genes are TRBV5-1 and TRBJ2-5, with D unresolved. CDR3 size: 14 residues. Germline V lookup: CDR1 SGHRS, CDR2 YFSETQ. Trimming pared 4 bases from V and 0 bases from J, leaving 10 bases between. The CDR3 bases are TGCGCCAGCAGCCCTGGCGGCTACCAAGAGACCCAGTACTTC. Its protein is CASSPGGYQETQYF.

This clonotype was detected ten times or more. The chain links TRBV20-1 to TRBJ2-5; perhaps TRBD2 as D (6 bases). The length of the CDR3 is 14 residues. Germline V gene data show CDR1 as DFQATT and CDR2 as SNEGSKA (reference sequence). V dropped 3 bases and J dropped 1 base, with 12 bases sitting between them. This CDR3 reads CSASPSEFQETQYF. CDR3 coding DNA: TGCAGTGCTAGTCCTAGCGAGTTCCAAGAGACCCAGTACTTC.

This clonotype was found many times. The J gene is TRBJ2-1, the V gene TRBV3-1; 12 bases fit TRBD2. Germline CDR1 and CDR2: LGHDT and YNNKEL (reference sequence). Losses at the gene ends were 1 base for V and 7 bases for J; bases not matched to a gene: 8. The CDR3 has 17 amino acids. In DNA, the CDR3 is TGTGCCAGCAGCCAAGCTAGCGGGAGGGCCCAAGATAATGAGCAGTTCTTC. This encodes CASSQASGRAQDNEQFF.

This clonotype showed up many times. V gene TRBV5-1 combines with J gene TRBJ1-1; D not certain. The CDR3 has 13 amino acids. The germline gives CDR1 SGHRS, CDR2 YFSETQ. V lost 2 bases to trimming and J lost 4 bases, with 9 bases between them. CDR3 residues: CASSFSQGTEAFF. The CDR3 DNA follows: TGCGCCAGCAGCTTCTCCCAAGGCACTGAAGCTTTCTTT.

This clonotype was counted many times. V is TRBV5-1 and J is TRBJ2-1; D may be TRBD2 (6 bases). V was cut by 0 bases and J by 8 bases, with 12 bases left in between. The CDR3 extends over 14 amino acids. Germline CDR1 and CDR2: SGHRS and YFSETQ. In DNA, the CDR3 is TGCGCCAGCAGCTTGGATCGGGGGTTGGATGAGCAGTTCTTC. The encoded protein is CASSLDRGLDEQFF.

This clonotype came up many times. The rearrangement links TRBV12-3 or TRBV12-4 to TRBJ2-1; 11 bases align to TRBD2. The CDR3 is made up of 15 amino acids. V lost 4 bases, J lost 6 bases, and 5 bases stayed unmatched. CDR3 in amino acids: CASSYTSGRPNEQFF. Here the CDR3 DNA reads TGTGCCAGCAGTTATACTAGCGGGAGACCCAATGAGCAGTTCTTC.

This clonotype has at least ten counts. The chain uses TRBV5-6 and TRBJ1-1; D perhaps matches TRBD1 (5 bases). Germline V gives CDR1 SGHDT, CDR2 YYEEEE. V lost 4 bases and J 3 bases, leaving 13 bases between the germline ends. There are 14 residues in the CDR3. The CDR3 loop reads CASSGGTLDTEAFF. Here the CDR3 DNA reads TGTGCCAGCAGCGGAGGGACCCTTGACACTGAAGCTTTCTTT.

In its sample, this clonotype was seen many times. V and J are TRBV28 and TRBJ2-2; the D is unclear. The CDR3 consists of 16 residues. Trimming cost V 6 bases and J 7 bases, with 21 bases left between them. CDR1 is MDHEN, CDR2 SYDVKM, per germline. In nucleotides, the CDR3 is TGTGCCAGCAGCACTGGACGAAGGGCCGTGGTCGGGGAGCTGTTTTTT. This encodes CASSTGRRAVVGELFF.

This clonotype was counted ten times or more. The CDR3 region has the DNA TGTGCCAGCAGTTTTGAACTAGCGGGAGTTATGATTACCGGGGAGCTGTTTTTT. Translation gives CASSFELAGVMITGELFF. This chain links TRBV6-5 with TRBJ2-2; 11 bases fit TRBD2. Germline assignment: CDR1 MNHEY and CDR2 SVGAGI. The CDR3 spans 18 residues. V trimming: 4 bases; J trimming: 5 bases; junction bases outside the gene matches: 12.